A selection of T cell receptor beta chains follows, all from one sample in a study of cytomegalovirus exposure and HLA in healthy donors. Some clones are missing from TCRdb's copy, which holds only in-frame ones; the method was immunoSEQ multiplex PCR. The profile shows roughly 200,000 clones, 77% of them singletons. Sequencing used PBMCs. The receptors were sampled from an older woman in good health and CMV-seropositive. Each CDR3 is given with its conserved first and last residue. A D gene is named only where the DNA matches it firmly. Some rows have no size entry. The others give once, few or many, or a class for an expanded clone.

v_gene	len	d_gene	j_gene	abundance	CDR3aa	CDR3nt
TRBV5-1	18	.	TRBJ1-1	.	CASSLFQLGLGGDTEAFF	TGCGCCAGCAGCTTGTTTCAGCTGGGGTTGGGAGGTGACACTGAAGCTTTCTTT
TRBV6-1	16	TRBD2	TRBJ2-7	few	CASSEDWLAGGREQYF	TGTGCCAGCAGTGAAGATTGGCTAGCGGGAGGGCGCGAGCAGTACTTC
TRBV2	15	.	TRBJ1-4	.	CASSERGGTNEKLFF	TGTGCCAGCAGTGAGCGGGGGGGAACTAATGAAAAACTGTTTTTT
TRBV7-2	13	.	TRBJ2-2	few	CASSLVGPGELFF	TGTGCCAGCAGCTTAGTGGGCCCCGGGGAGCTGTTTTTT
TRBV6-5	13	.	TRBJ2-2	.	CASSYSPTGELFF	TGTGCCAGCAGTTACTCCCCAACCGGGGAGCTGTTTTTT
TRBV19	13	.	TRBJ2-7	few	CASSASAFYEQYF	TGTGCCAGTTCAGCTAGCGCCTTCTACGAGCAGTACTTC
TRBV19	16	TRBD2	TRBJ2-1	.	CASSWFLRETRSEQFF	TGTGCCAGTAGTTGGTTTTTGCGGGAGACACGGAGTGAGCAGTTCTTC
TRBV7-2	12	TRBD1	TRBJ2-5	.	CASSEPDRPQYF	TGTGCCAGCAGCGAACCGGACAGGCCCCAGTACTTC
TRBV2	14	.	TRBJ1-2	.	CASSVSLLGSGYTF	TGTGCCAGCAGTGTCAGCCTCCTCGGGAGTGGCTACACCTTC
TRBV7-9	19	TRBD2	TRBJ2-3	.	CASSLGFGTSGSQGDTQYF	TGTGCCAGCAGCTTAGGTTTCGGGACTAGCGGGTCTCAGGGGGATACGCAGTATTTT
TRBV19	15	TRBD1	TRBJ2-7	few	CASTSGTGGTYEQYF	TGTGCCAGTACGAGTGGGACAGGGGGAACCTACGAGCAGTACTTC
TRBV30	14	.	TRBJ1-4	.	CAWRTSQHYEKLFF	TGTGCCTGGAGGACTTCCCAGCACTATGAAAAACTGTTTTTT
TRBV12-5	15	.	TRBJ1-2	.	CASGFWEGLNLGYTF	TGTGCTAGTGGTTTTTGGGAGGGTTTGAATCTTGGCTACACCTTC
TRBV27	13	.	TRBJ2-7	few	CASRGADLYEQYF	TGTGCCAGCAGAGGGGCAGACCTCTACGAGCAGTACTTC
TRBV7-9	14	.	TRBJ2-5	once	CASSGGIYQETQYF	TGTGCCAGCAGCGGCGGGATTTACCAAGAGACCCAGTACTTC
TRBV7-8	18	TRBD2	TRBJ2-7	.	CASSLVATSGRHSYEQYF	TGTGCCAGCAGCTTAGTGGCGACTAGCGGGAGGCACTCCTACGAGCAGTACTTC
TRBV19	17	.	TRBJ1-2	.	CASSIGGHLTINYGYTF	TGTGCCAGTAGTATAGGGGGACACCTGACTATTAACTATGGCTACACCTTC
TRBV28	14	.	TRBJ2-5	.	CASSLIRAGETQYF	TGTGCCAGCAGTTTAATCAGGGCTGGAGAGACCCAGTACTTC
TRBV19	13	.	TRBJ2-7	.	CASADLASYEQYF	TGTGCCAGTGCGGACTTAGCCAGCTACGAGCAGTACTTC
TRBV18	13	TRBD1	TRBJ2-5	.	CASSSDRAETQYF	TGTGCCAGCTCCTCGGACAGGGCGGAGACCCAGTACTTC
TRBV19	17	.	TRBJ1-4	few	CASKRRGGAGTNEKLFF	TGTGCCAGTAAAAGAAGGGGCGGGGCCGGGACTAATGAAAAACTGTTTTTT
TRBV28	12	.	TRBJ1-2	.	CASSTGYYGYTF	TGTGCCAGCAGCACAGGGTACTATGGCTACACCTTC
TRBV7-9	14	.	TRBJ2-7	.	CASSPQGVPYEQYF	TGTGCCAGCAGTCCACAGGGCGTCCCCTACGAGCAGTACTTC
TRBV4-1	17	.	TRBJ2-4	once	CASSQELGAGAKNIQYF	TGCGCCAGCAGCCAAGAGTTGGGGGCTGGAGCCAAAAACATTCAGTACTTC
TRBV28	13	TRBD1	TRBJ1-2	.	CASSPGQGDGYTF	TGTGCCAGCAGCCCGGGACAGGGGGATGGCTACACCTTC
TRBV6-5	15	TRBD1	TRBJ2-5	.	CASSGGTGWRETQYF	TGTGCCAGCAGTGGGGGGACAGGTTGGCGGGAGACCCAGTACTTC
TRBV6-5	13	.	TRBJ1-5	.	CASTKGPGQPQHF	TGTGCCAGCACCAAGGGGCCTGGTCAGCCCCAGCATTTT
TRBV2	14	TRBD1	TRBJ2-2	.	CASSGDRVAGELFF	TGTGCCAGCAGCGGCGACAGGGTAGCCGGGGAGCTGTTTTTT
TRBV5-1	17	TRBD1	TRBJ1-1	.	CASSAYRGRGTNTEAFF	TGCGCCAGCAGCGCATACAGGGGGCGCGGAACGAACACTGAAGCTTTCTTT
TRBV5-5	14	.	TRBJ1-6	few	CASSLSTGNSPLHF	TGTGCCAGCAGCTTATCGACAGGCAATTCACCCCTCCACTTT
TRBV7-8	15	.	TRBJ1-5	few	CASSTQGLGNQPQHF	TGTGCCAGCAGCACACAGGGCTTGGGCAATCAGCCCCAGCATTTT
TRBV4-3	15	.	TRBJ1-1	many	CASSPDYSGNTEAFF	TGCGCCAGCAGCCCGGACTACTCGGGGAACACTGAAGCTTTCTTT
TRBV10-3	13	TRBD1	TRBJ2-7	.	CAITGGQGGEQYF	TGTGCCATCACCGGAGGACAGGGAGGCGAGCAGTACTTC
TRBV4-1	14	.	TRBJ1-2	once	CASSQADNRYGYTF	TGCGCCAGCAGCCAGGCGGACAACCGGTATGGCTACACCTTC
TRBV7-9	15	.	TRBJ1-1	.	CASSLSGDSASEAFF	TGTGCCAGCAGCCTTAGCGGCGACAGCGCCTCTGAAGCTTTCTTT
TRBV27	14	TRBD1	TRBJ1-1	.	CASSQTGGRTEAFF	TGTGCCAGCAGTCAAACAGGGGGTCGCACTGAAGCTTTCTTT
TRBV5-1	14	TRBD1	TRBJ1-1	few	CASSAGQGRTEAFF	TGCGCCAGCAGCGCTGGACAGGGTCGGACTGAAGCTTTCTTT
TRBV6-5	14	.	TRBJ2-7	.	CASRTDSLSYEQYF	TGTGCCAGCCGAACCGACAGCCTCTCCTACGAGCAGTACTTC
TRBV6-1	13	TRBD2	TRBJ2-1	.	CASKLAGHNEQFF	TGTGCCAGCAAACTAGCGGGCCACAATGAGCAGTTCTTC
TRBV6-6	16	TRBD1	TRBJ2-5	.	CASSHPRTGRVETQYF	TGTGCCAGCAGTCACCCTCGGACAGGGCGGGTGGAGACCCAGTACTTC
TRBV27	19	TRBD2	TRBJ2-1	.	CASSPMVHSSGSSYNEQFF	TGTGCCAGCAGTCCTATGGTCCACTCTAGCGGGAGCTCCTACAATGAGCAGTTCTTC
TRBV6-1	14	TRBD1	TRBJ1-1	few	CASSSYDRGREAFF	TGTGCCAGCAGTTCATACGACAGGGGGCGAGAAGCTTTCTTT
TRBV7-2	12	.	TRBJ2-5	.	CASSPLQETQYF	TGTGCCAGCAGCCCTTTGCAAGAGACCCAGTACTTC
TRBV5-1	16	TRBD2	TRBJ2-1	.	CASSLGGTSGINEQFF	TGCGCCAGCAGCTTGGGTGGGACTAGCGGGATCAATGAGCAGTTCTTC
TRBV7-2	13	.	TRBJ1-1	.	CASSLGQNTEAFF	TGTGCCAGCAGCTTGGGGCAGAACACTGAAGCTTTCTTT
TRBV6-5	13	.	TRBJ1-6	once	CASNRLGNSPLHF	TGTGCCAGCAACCGACTCGGTAATTCACCCCTCCACTTT
TRBV6-1	14	TRBD1	TRBJ1-6	.	CASRKTGNDSPLHF	TGTGCCAGCAGAAAGACAGGGAACGATTCACCCCTCCACTTT